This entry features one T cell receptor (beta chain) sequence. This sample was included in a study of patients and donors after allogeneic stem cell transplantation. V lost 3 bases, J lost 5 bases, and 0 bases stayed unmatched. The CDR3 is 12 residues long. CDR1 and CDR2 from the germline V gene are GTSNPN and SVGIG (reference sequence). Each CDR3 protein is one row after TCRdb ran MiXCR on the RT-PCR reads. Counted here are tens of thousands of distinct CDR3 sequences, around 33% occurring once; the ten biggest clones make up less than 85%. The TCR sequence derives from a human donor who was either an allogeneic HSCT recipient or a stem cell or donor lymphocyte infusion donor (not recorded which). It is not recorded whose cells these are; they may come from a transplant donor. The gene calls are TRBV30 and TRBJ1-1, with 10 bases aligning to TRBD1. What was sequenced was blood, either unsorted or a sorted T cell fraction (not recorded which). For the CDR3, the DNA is TGTGCCTGGAGGGGACAGGGGACTGAAGCTTTCTTT. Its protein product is CAWRGQGTEAFF.